This T cell receptor (beta chain) came from a study of T cell repertoires in cytomegalovirus infection. Study-wide context: Matching HLA type, along with CMV infection, was indicated by public TCR beta signatures.

Note on this clonotype: Its specificity is unknown.

TCRdb used MiXCR to reprocess the reads, holding one entry per CDR3 protein. The sample yields some 150,000 distinct CDR3 sequences, roughly a quarter seen once. V was trimmed by 10 bases and J by 8 bases, leaving 17 bases between them. The germline CDR1 and CDR2 sequences are MDHEN and SYDVKM. The CDR3 consists of 12 residues. Study-level points and caveats: The cumulative frequency of public TCR beta families distinguished individuals who carried CMV together with the relevant HLA. CMV-specific HLA-C-restricted TCR beta clonotypes dominated the ex vivo response.

The V call is TRBV28, the J call TRBJ1-2, with D tentatively TRBD1 (6 bases). This sequence originates from a human donor in good health (CMV status not recorded). Some clones in this sample may be carry-over from other donors' samples. Specimen: PBMCs. The CDR3 is CATNQGIRGYTF. As DNA, the CDR3 is TGTGCCACCAATCAGGGGATTAGGGGCTACACCTTC.